This T cell receptor (beta chain) is from a study of CD8 T cells in ankylosing spondylitis. In germline, CDR1 is SGHRS, CDR2 YFSETQ. This CDR3 spans 15 amino acids. The ends were cut back, 4 bases at V and 1 base at J, with 14 bases in the middle. Making use of molecular barcodes, quantitative 5'-RACE generated TCR beta libraries. Via MiXCR, TCRdb re-called the 5' RACE reads, giving one row per CDR3 protein. The sample lists approximately 150,000 distinct CDR3 sequences, approximately 32% occurring once. Sequences were obtained from synovial fluid, either unsorted or a sorted T cell fraction (not recorded which). This clonotype was obtained from a male donor with ankylosing spondylitis. V is TRBV5-1 and J is TRBJ1-1, with no clear D. The CDR3 spells CASSPSGKGNTEAFF. The CDR3 region has the DNA TGCGCCAGCAGCCCCTCCGGAAAGGGGAACACTGAAGCTTTCTTT.